Following are 9 T cell receptor beta chains from one sample sequenced in a study of neurological immune-mediated disorders. TCRdb re-analysed the 5' RACE reads in MiXCR, keeping a single row per CDR3 protein. Among about 50,000 distinct CDR3 sequences, under 13% were seen once, and the ten largest hold approximately 5.3%. The sample taken for sequencing was PBMCs. The receptors come from a man aged 70-80 years with HTLV-1-associated myelopathy (HAM/TSP).

This clonotype was seen a single time. The chain uses TRBV18 and TRBJ2-3, with TRBD2 identical over 9 bases. V lost 0 bases and J lost 1; bases outside the gene matches: 5. The CDR3 has 17 residues. From germline, CDR1 is KGHSH and CDR2 LQKENI. This chain's CDR3 is CASSPPIAGVGTDTQYF. The CDR3 coding sequence is TGTGCCAGCTCACCACCAATAGCGGGAGTCGGCACAGATACGCAGTATTTT.

This clonotype has at least ten counts. The V and J genes are TRBV5-6 and TRBJ2-3; D may be TRBD1 (5 bases). The CDR3 runs 14 residues. V dropped 1 base and J dropped 3 bases, with 9 bases sitting between them. Germline CDR1 reads SGHDT; CDR2 reads YYEEEE. The CDR3 sequence is CASSLRRVTDTQYF. The CDR3 DNA is TGTGCCAGCAGCTTGCGCAGGGTAACAGATACGCAGTATTTT. The complete variable domain, with remaining parts taken from reference TRBV5-6 and TRBJ2-3, reads DAGVTQSPTHLIKTRGQQVTLRCSPKSGHDTVSWYQQALGQGPQFIFQYYEEEERQRGNFPDRFSGHQFPNYSSELNVNALLLGDSALYLCASSLRRVTDTQYFGPGTRLTVL.

This clonotype was detected ten times or more. The CDR3 loop is CASSSHGALGEQFF. The CDR3 nucleotides are TGTGCCAGCAGCTCCCACGGGGCACTAGGGGAGCAGTTCTTC. The chain has TRBV7-2 and TRBJ2-1; D tentatively reads TRBD1 or TRBD2 (5 bases each). The CDR3 is 14 residues long. V lost 4 bases, J lost 10 bases, and 17 bases lay in between. CDR1 and CDR2 from the germline V gene are SGHTA and FQGNSA.

Turning to this clonotype: Relative to the germline gene, one junction end is altered; a read error may explain this. The chain couples TRBV10-3 to TRBJ1-1; a possible D gene is TRBD1 (6 bases). The CDR3 has 12 amino acids. Germline CDR1 ENHRY, CDR2 SYGVKD. The CDR3 spells CAISEGHFEDFF. CDR3 nucleotides: TGTGCAATCAGTGAGGGACACTTTGAAGATTTCTTT.

This clonotype was observed at least ten times. The rearrangement joins TRBV5-1 to TRBJ2-7, with unresolved D. The CDR3 has 12 amino acids. CDR1 and CDR2 from the germline V gene are SGHRS and YFSETQ. V lost 2 bases, J lost 2 bases, and 5 bases lay in between. CDR3 sequence reads: CASSFTTYEQYF. CDR3 nucleotide sequence: TGCGCCAGCAGCTTCACCACCTACGAGCAGTACTTC.

This chain connects TRBV18 to TRBJ2-3, with D uncertain. This CDR3 has 14 residues. V shed 2 bases and J shed 3 bases, with 9 bases lying between them. The germline CDR1 and CDR2 sequences are KGHSH and LQKENI. For the CDR3, the DNA is TGTGCCAGCTCACCATCCAGGCCTACAGATACGCAGTATTTT. Encoded protein: CASSPSRPTDTQYF.

For this clonotype: This clone may be a read error of a much larger clone one base away. The V and J genes are TRBV7-9 and TRBJ2-1; 9 bases are a match to TRBD2. Germline V lookup: CDR1 SEHNR, CDR2 FQNEAQ (reference sequence). The CDR3 has 15 amino acids. Trimming took 4 bases from V and 7 from J; bases not matched to a gene: 8. For the CDR3, the DNA is TGTGCCAGCAGCTCCAGCGGGAGGACTTGGAATGAGCAGTTCTTC. Amino acids: CASSSSGRTWNEQFF.

The V call is TRBV5-1, the J call TRBJ2-1; no definite D call. CDR3 length: 12 amino acids. Trimming removed 0 bases from V and 13 bases from J, with 11 bases in between. The germline CDR1 and CDR2 sequences are SGHRS and YFSETQ. Here the CDR3 reads CASSLANNYQFF. CDR3 nucleotides: TGCGCCAGCAGCTTGGCTAACAATTATCAGTTCTTC.

The chain joins TRBV7-2 to TRBJ2-7; D is uncertain. Trimming stripped 4 bases from V and 7 bases from J, with 14 bases between. The CDR3 consists of 13 residues. Germline CDR1 and CDR2: SGHTA and FQGNSA. The CDR3: CASSSGPRTEQYF. CDR3 nucleotide sequence: TGTGCCAGCAGCTCCGGGCCAAGAACGGAGCAGTACTTC.